The table lists the clone carrying this T cell receptor (beta chain) with many counts. What it binds is unknown. Diagnosis relied on clinical symptoms, serum thyroxine and TRAb, thyroid ultrasound and orbital computed tomography. This record belongs to a study of T cells in Graves' hyperthyroidism and ophthalmopathy. Study-level findings and limits: For ophthalmopathy, model prediction preceded onset by a median around six months.

This CDR3 is 13 amino acids long. Looked up from germline, CDR1 is MNHEY and CDR2 is SVGEGT. Trimming pared 7 bases from V and 5 bases from J, leaving 15 bases between. RNA transcripts gave rise to amplified TCR beta CDR3 regions. First-round RT-PCR targeting the TCR CDR3 was performed with the HTBI primer set. TCRdb reprocessed the multiplex PCR reads with MiXCR, giving one entry per CDR3 protein. The sample has 640,000 or so distinct CDR3 sequences; about 14% are singletons. The chain recombines TRBV6-2 or TRBV6-3 with TRBJ2-7, with D unclear. This receptor was taken from a woman aged 40 to 49 with Graves' ophthalmopathy. Sequencing was carried out using blood. Here the CDR3 DNA reads TGTGCCAGCACCCAAGCTACTTCGGACGAGCAGTACTTC. This translates into CASTQATSDEQYF.